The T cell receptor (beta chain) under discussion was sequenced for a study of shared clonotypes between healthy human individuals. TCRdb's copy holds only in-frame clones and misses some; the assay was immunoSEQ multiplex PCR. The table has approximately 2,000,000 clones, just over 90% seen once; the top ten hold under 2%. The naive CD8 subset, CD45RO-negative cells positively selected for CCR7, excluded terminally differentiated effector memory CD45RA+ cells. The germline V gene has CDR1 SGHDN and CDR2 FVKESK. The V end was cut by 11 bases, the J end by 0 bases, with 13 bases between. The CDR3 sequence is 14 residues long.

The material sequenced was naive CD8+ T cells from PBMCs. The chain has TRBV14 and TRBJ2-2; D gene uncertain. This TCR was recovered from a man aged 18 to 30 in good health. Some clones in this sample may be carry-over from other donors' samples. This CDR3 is CAFRFRANTGELFF. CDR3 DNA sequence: TGTGCCTTTCGGTTCCGCGCGAACACCGGGGAGCTGTTTTTT.